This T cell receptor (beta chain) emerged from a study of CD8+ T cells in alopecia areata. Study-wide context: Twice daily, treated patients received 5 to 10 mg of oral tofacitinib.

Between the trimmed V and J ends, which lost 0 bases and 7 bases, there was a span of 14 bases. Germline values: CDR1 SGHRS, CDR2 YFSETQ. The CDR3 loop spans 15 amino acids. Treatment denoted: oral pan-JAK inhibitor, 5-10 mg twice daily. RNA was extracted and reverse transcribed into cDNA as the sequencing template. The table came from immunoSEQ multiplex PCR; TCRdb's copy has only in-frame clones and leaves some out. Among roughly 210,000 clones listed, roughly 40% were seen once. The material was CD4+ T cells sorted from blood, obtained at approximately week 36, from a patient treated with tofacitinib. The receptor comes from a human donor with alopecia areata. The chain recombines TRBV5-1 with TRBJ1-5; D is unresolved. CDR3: CASSLVSGWNQPQHF. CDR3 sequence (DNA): TGCGCCAGCAGCTTGGTCTCGGGATGGAACCAGCCCCAGCATTTT.